This T cell receptor (beta chain) was sequenced for a study of blood T cells in healthy people across ages. Trimming took 0 bases from V and 4 from J, leaving 9 bases between them. Germline CDR1 and CDR2: SGHDN and FVKESK. This CDR3 is built from 14 residues. The study drew donors from healthy Caucasian individuals in Russia aged roughly 6 to 90. The second PCR ran about 6 to 12 cycles with a sample-barcoded 5' primer and J-beta primers. MiXCR, run by TCRdb on the 5' RACE reads, gives a single entry per CDR3 protein. Here the sample spans about 1.1 million distinct CDR3 sequences, approximately 38% being singletons. On this clonotype itself: Its antigen is still unknown.

Points from the study as a whole: Estimates drawn from one million T cells were deemed to understate diversity.

The V call is TRBV14, the J call TRBJ1-2; D gene uncertain. This clonotype was sampled from a man aged 18 to 30 in good health. Sequenced input: blood. As DNA, the CDR3 is TGTGCCAGCAGCCAAGATCTGGATTTCTATGGCTACACCTTC. Residues: CASSQDLDFYGYTF.